These 3 T cell receptor beta chains originate from one sample sequenced in a study of early T cells in non-severe SARS-CoV-2 infection. TCRdb fed the 5' RACE reads into MiXCR, producing one record per CDR3 protein. Here the sample spans fewer than 85,000 distinct CDR3 sequences, approximately 12% being singletons. Sequencing was performed on whole blood. Source of these receptors: an adult who was a healthcare worker with PCR-confirmed SARS-CoV-2 infection or an uninfected control (not recorded which).

This rearrangement joins TRBV29-1 to TRBJ1-3; no clear D. The CDR3 runs 12 residues. V dropped 1 base and J dropped 1 base, with 2 bases sitting between them. Germline V CDR1 and CDR2: SQVTM, ANQGSEA. The CDR3 DNA is TGCAGCGTTGAAGCATCTGGAAACACCATATATTTT. This sequence encodes CSVEASGNTIYF.

CDR3 coding DNA: TGCAGTGCTAGGAGCACTTTACACAATGAGCAGTTCTTC. Amino acid sequence: CSARSTLHNEQFF. The rearrangement links TRBV20-1 to TRBJ2-1, with D uncertain. The germline gives CDR1 DFQATT, CDR2 SNEGSKA (reference sequence). This CDR3 is built from 13 residues. V was clipped by 3 bases and J by 5 bases, with 11 bases between them.

This clonotype was counted only a few times. The CDR3 region is CASTGRVGQFF. The CDR3 nucleotides are TGTGCCAGCACCGGGAGGGTTGGGCAGTTCTTC. The chain recombines TRBV2 with TRBJ2-1; 8 bases are shared with TRBD2. Trimming removed 7 bases from V and 12 bases from J; junction bases left unmatched: 5. Per germline, CDR1 SNHLY and CDR2 FYNNEI. The length of the CDR3 is 11 residues. The entire variable domain, with the rest obtained from reference TRBV2 and TRBJ2-1, is as follows: EPEVTQTPSHQVTQMGQEVILRCVPISNHLYFYWYRQILGQKVEFLVSFYNNEISEKSEIFDDQFSVERPDGSNFTLKIRSTKLEDSAMYFCASTGRVGQFFGPGTRLTVL.